This TCR beta chain came from a study of early T cells in non-severe SARS-CoV-2 infection. Individual cDNA molecules received unique molecular identifiers. MiXCR, applied by TCRdb to the 5' RACE reads, yields one record per CDR3 protein. The sample holds tens of thousands of distinct CDR3 sequences, about 5.9% seen once. The CDR3 sequence is 11 residues long. V was shortened by 2 bases and J by 14 bases, with 10 bases between the two germline ends. Germline CDR1 and CDR2: KGHSH and LQKENI. Study-level findings and limits: A preference for anti-spike CD8 responses marked VDJdb matching, which missed private and CD4 specificities.

The sample holds a few counts of this clonotype. Its antigen is unknown. The chain carries TRBV18 and TRBJ1-3; D not resolved. This TCR derives from an adult who was a healthcare worker with PCR-confirmed SARS-CoV-2 infection or an uninfected control (not recorded which). Specimen: whole blood. The CDR3 DNA reads TGTGCCAGCTCACCAGGCGGACCGTTATATTTT. Amino acids: CASSPGGPLYF.